One and the same sample provided the 19 T cell receptor beta chains below, sequenced in a study of T-cell memory formation after mild COVID-19. TCRdb itself ran the 5' RACE reads through MiXCR, one entry per CDR3 protein. The sample yields 450,000 to 650,000 distinct CDR3 sequences, about 22% seen once. Sequencing was carried out using PBMCs or a T cell subset sorted from them (not recorded which). Source of these receptors: an adult woman who had mild COVID-19 (a few samples of this study predate the infection). Cell type and time point are not known.

This clonotype was picked up a small number of times. The chain links TRBV9 to TRBJ2-1; 8 bases agree with TRBD2. The CDR3 consists of 15 residues. The germline CDR1 and CDR2 sequences are SGDLS and YYNGEE. The J segment lost 4 bases and the V segment lost 0 bases, leaving 3 bases of the junction unmatched. This CDR3 reads CASSVVAGPYNEQFF. In nucleotides, the CDR3 is TGTGCCAGCAGCGTAGTAGCGGGGCCGTACAATGAGCAGTTCTTC.

The CDR3 coding sequence is TGTGCCTGGACAGAGGGGACGAACACTGAAGCTTTCTTT. Its translation: CAWTEGTNTEAFF. This chain links TRBV30 with TRBJ1-1; TRBD1 is a possible D gene (5 bases). The V end was cut by 4 bases, the J end by 1 base, with 10 bases between. Germline-derived CDR1 and CDR2 are GTSNPN and SVGIG (reference sequence). The CDR3 is 13 residues long.

This clonotype was counted at least ten times. The rearrangement joins TRBV5-1 to TRBJ2-2; 12 nucleotides match TRBD2. The ends lost 9 bases at V and 7 bases at J; junction bases unmatched: 10. The CDR3 consists of 15 residues. Germline CDR1 and CDR2: SGHRS and YFSETQ. The CDR3 here is CATSSGGAADGELFF. In DNA, the CDR3 is TGCGCCACCTCTAGCGGGGGGGCCGCGGACGGGGAGCTGTTTTTT. The full variable domain, with the rest looked up from reference TRBV5-1 and TRBJ2-2, is KAGVTQTPRYLIKTRGQQVTLSCSPISGHRSVSWYQQTPGQGLQFLFEYFSETQRNKGNFPGRFSGRQFSNSRSEMNVSTLELGDSALYLCATSSGGAADGELFFGEGSRLTVL.

This clonotype was found a few times. The rearrangement links TRBV9 to TRBJ2-2, with D uncertain. Between the trimmed V and J ends, which lost 3 bases and 1 base, there was a span of 10 bases. The germline V gene encodes CDR1 SGDLS and CDR2 YYNGEE. This CDR3 has 15 residues. The CDR3 loop reads CASSAWTENTGELFF. The CDR3, as DNA: TGTGCCAGCAGCGCCTGGACGGAGAACACCGGGGAGCTGTTTTTT.

The chain is built from TRBV3-1 and TRBJ2-3, with a tentative D call TRBD2 (6 bases). The V gene lost 4 bases and the J gene lost 5 bases, with 16 bases spanning the gap. This CDR3 comprises 15 residues. Germline values: CDR1 LGHDT, CDR2 YNNKEL (reference sequence). CDR3 DNA sequence: TGTGCCAGCAGCCCCGGTGGAGCGGGTGGAGATACGCAGTATTTT. The encoded protein is CASSPGGAGGDTQYF.

The chain recombines TRBV12-3 or TRBV12-4 with TRBJ2-1; D is uncertain. The V end was cut by 5 bases, the J end by 4 bases, with 12 bases between. The CDR3 covers 14 residues. This CDR3 is CASSGPNGYNEQFF. Written as DNA, the CDR3 is TGTGCCAGCAGTGGACCAAACGGGTACAATGAGCAGTTCTTC.

This clonotype appeared a few times. This chain joins TRBV4-1 and TRBJ2-5; no firm D call. V was clipped by 5 bases and J by 5 bases, with 12 bases between them. This CDR3 contains 13 residues. Germline V gene lookup returns CDR1 MGHRA and CDR2 YSYEKL. CDR3 region: CASSVVRAETQYF. CDR3 coding DNA: TGCGCCAGCAGCGTAGTAAGAGCGGAGACCCAGTACTTC.

The chain employs TRBV14 and TRBJ2-6; D uncertain. Looked up from germline, CDR1 is SGHDN and CDR2 is FVKESK. The ends were cut back, 4 bases at V and 1 base at J, with 5 bases in the middle. The CDR3 has 14 residues. The CDR3 protein is CASSLKSGANVLTF. The CDR3 coding sequence is TGTGCCAGCAGCCTCAAATCTGGGGCCAACGTCCTGACTTTC.

There are a few counts of this clonotype. This chain joins TRBV4-1 and TRBJ1-2; 8 bases agree with TRBD1. Germline V gene sequence: CDR1 MGHRA, CDR2 YSYEKL. The CDR3 runs 15 residues. V trimming: 3 bases; J trimming: 2 bases; junction bases outside the gene matches: 5. Written as DNA, the CDR3 is TGCGCCAGCAGCCAGCCGACAGGGGCCAACTATGGCTACACCTTC. Amino acid sequence: CASSQPTGANYGYTF.

The V gene is TRBV20-1, the J gene TRBJ2-5, with D maybe TRBD1 (7 bases). The germline V and J ends were trimmed by 0 bases and 5 bases, with 13 bases remaining between them. The CDR3 is 14 residues long. Germline V lookup: CDR1 DFQATT, CDR2 SNEGSKA (reference sequence). CDR3 sequence: CSARDQTGRETQYF. The CDR3 DNA is TGCAGTGCTAGAGATCAGACAGGGAGGGAGACCCAGTACTTC.

This clonotype was detected only a few times. The V gene is TRBV9, the J gene TRBJ1-1; no firm D call. The CDR3 loop spans 13 amino acids. Germline CDR1 is SGDLS and CDR2 is YYNGEE. V lost 2 bases and J 4 bases, leaving 9 bases between the germline ends. CDR3 DNA sequence: TGTGCCAGCAGCGTCACCGGATTCACTGAAGCTTTCTTT. As protein: CASSVTGFTEAFF. Looking up the rest from reference TRBV9 and TRBJ1-1 gives the full variable domain: DSGVTQTPKHLITATGQRVTLRCSPRSGDLSVYWYQQSLDQGLQFLIQYYNGEERAKGNILERFSAQQFPDLHSELNLSSLELGDSALYFCASSVTGFTEAFFGQGTRLTVV.

This clonotype was observed a few times. The V call is TRBV12-3 or TRBV12-4, the J call TRBJ1-2; 10 bases are shared with TRBD1. There are 14 residues in the CDR3. Trimming removed 3 bases from V and 8 bases from J; junction bases left unmatched: 6. The CDR3 reads CASSLDRGSSGYTF. The DNA of the CDR3 is TGTGCCAGCAGTTTGGACAGGGGGAGCTCGGGCTACACCTTC.

The chain combines TRBV15 with TRBJ2-1; 7 nucleotides agree with TRBD2. This CDR3 has 14 amino acids. The germline V gene has CDR1 LNHNV and CDR2 YYDKDF (reference sequence). V lost 8 bases and J lost 8; bases outside the gene matches: 12. CDR3 sequence reads: CATASGGSKYEQFF. The DNA for the CDR3 is TGTGCCACCGCTAGTGGCGGGAGTAAATATGAGCAGTTCTTC.

The chain has TRBV15 and TRBJ2-7, with D hard to call. Germline V gene lookup returns CDR1 LNHNV and CDR2 YYDKDF (reference sequence). The CDR3 covers 14 residues. Trimming took 2 bases from V and 6 from J, leaving 14 bases between them. The CDR3 DNA sequence: TGTGCCACCAGCAGATTAACGGACGGCGCCGAGCAGTACTTC. It encodes CATSRLTDGAEQYF.

This clonotype was recorded many times. The genes are TRBV5-5 and TRBJ2-1; D might be TRBD1 or TRBD2, each matching 5 bases. The CDR3 is made up of 13 amino acids. Per the germline V gene, CDR1 is SGHKS and CDR2 is YYEKEE (reference sequence). Trimming shortened V by 1 base and J by 6 bases, and 8 bases separated the two germline ends. The CDR3 reads CASSLTGANEQFF. CDR3 nucleotide sequence: TGTGCCAGCAGCTTGACCGGGGCCAATGAGCAGTTCTTC. The full variable domain, with the rest looked up from reference TRBV5-5 and TRBJ2-1, is DAGVTQSPTHLIKTRGQQVTLRCSPISGHKSVSWYQQVLGQGPQFIFQYYEKEERGRGNFPDRFSARQFPNYSSELNVNALLLGDSALYLCASSLTGANEQFFGPGTRLTVL.

This clonotype was detected only a few times. The gene calls are TRBV12-3 or TRBV12-4 and TRBJ2-7; D is perhaps TRBD2 (6 bases). Trimming shortened V by 5 bases and J by 1 base, and 12 bases separated the two germline ends. This CDR3 contains 14 residues. CDR3 sequence reads: CASSAGTVSYEQYF. The CDR3 DNA sequence: TGTGCCAGCAGTGCCGGGACTGTATCCTACGAGCAGTACTTC.

This clonotype showed up just a few times. V and J are TRBV7-8 and TRBJ2-5; TRBD1 aligns across 8 bases. V lost 2 bases to trimming and J lost 4 bases; unmatched junction nucleotides: 15. Germline CDR1 SGHVS, CDR2 FQNEAQ. This CDR3 region has 18 residues. CDR3 DNA: TGTGCCAGCAGCTTAAGGAATAAAGGACAGGGTGATTTAGAGACCCAGTACTTC. This gives the protein CASSLRNKGQGDLETQYF.

This chain joins TRBV6-2 or TRBV6-3 and TRBJ2-7; 8 nucleotides match TRBD2. Germline lookup yields CDR1 MNHEY and CDR2 SVGEGT. The junction had 15 bases not matched to a gene; V was cut back by 7 bases and J by 7 bases. The CDR3 has 15 residues. The CDR3 here is CASTTPAGGRGEQYF. For the CDR3, the DNA is TGTGCCAGCACCACCCCCGCGGGAGGACGGGGAGAGCAGTACTTC.

The genes are TRBV20-1 and TRBJ2-1; D possibly uses TRBD1 or TRBD2 (6 bases each). The CDR3 has 19 amino acids. V lost 3 bases and J 0 bases, leaving 24 bases between the germline ends. Germline V gene sequence: CDR1 DFQATT, CDR2 SNEGSKA (reference sequence). CDR3 coding DNA: TGCAGTGCTAGGGCCGGGGGCAATAGCGGAGACAACTCCTACAATGAGCAGTTCTTC. Protein product: CSARAGGNSGDNSYNEQFF.